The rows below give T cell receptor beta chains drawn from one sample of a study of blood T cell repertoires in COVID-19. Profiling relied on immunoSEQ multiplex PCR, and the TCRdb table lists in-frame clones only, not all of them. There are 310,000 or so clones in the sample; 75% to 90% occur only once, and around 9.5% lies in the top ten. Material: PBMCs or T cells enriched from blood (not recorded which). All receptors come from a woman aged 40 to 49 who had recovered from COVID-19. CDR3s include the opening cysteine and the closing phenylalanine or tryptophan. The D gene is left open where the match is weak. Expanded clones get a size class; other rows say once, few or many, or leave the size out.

CDR3 DNA: TGTGCCAGCAGCCTACCACAGGGTGGGGAGCAGTACTTC
CDR3 protein: CASSLPQGGEQYF
D gene: NA
clone size: NA
J gene: TRBJ2-7
V gene: TRBV12-3/TRBV12-4

CDR3 DNA: TGCGCCAGCAGCCAAGAAGGGACAGCGTCCATTAAAAAACTGTTTTTT
CDR3 protein: CASSQEGTASIKKLFF
D gene: TRBD1
clone size: NA
J gene: TRBJ1-4
V gene: TRBV4-3

CDR3 DNA: TGTGCCAGTAGTATAGAGCCGGGACAGGGAGCCTACGAGCAGTACTTC
CDR3 protein: CASSIEPGQGAYEQYF
D gene: TRBD1
clone size: NA
J gene: TRBJ2-7
V gene: TRBV19

CDR3 DNA: TGTGCCAGTAGTATCAACAGCCTTAATTCACCCCTCCACTTT
CDR3 protein: CASSINSLNSPLHF
D gene: NA
clone size: NA
J gene: TRBJ1-6
V gene: TRBV19

CDR3 DNA: TGTGCCACCAGCAGAGATCCCGGGGTTCGCTCACCCCTCCACTTT
CDR3 protein: CATSRDPGVRSPLHF
D gene: NA
clone size: NA
J gene: TRBJ1-6
V gene: TRBV15

CDR3 DNA: TGTGCCAGCAGCTCCGGGGGGAACACTGAAGCTTTCTTT
CDR3 protein: CASSSGGNTEAFF
D gene: NA
clone size: NA
J gene: TRBJ1-1
V gene: TRBV12-3/TRBV12-4

CDR3 DNA: TGTGCCAGCAGAATAGAGTTCGCTGAAGCTTTCTTT
CDR3 protein: CASRIEFAEAFF
D gene: NA
clone size: NA
J gene: TRBJ1-1
V gene: TRBV5-8

CDR3 DNA: TGCAGTGCTGAGGGAATCTACGAGCAGTACTTC
CDR3 protein: CSAEGIYEQYF
D gene: NA
clone size: NA
J gene: TRBJ2-7
V gene: TRBV20-1

CDR3 DNA: TGCGCCAGCAGTGATTCGGGAAGCGGGGGTAAAGAGACCCAGTACTTC
CDR3 protein: CASSDSGSGGKETQYF
D gene: TRBD2
clone size: once
J gene: TRBJ2-5
V gene: TRBV10-1

CDR3 DNA: TGTGCTAGTGGTTTGAGGACAGGGGGCTTGGGCACCGGGGAGCTGTTTTTT
CDR3 protein: CASGLRTGGLGTGELFF
D gene: TRBD1
clone size: NA
J gene: TRBJ2-2
V gene: TRBV12-5

CDR3 DNA: TGTGCCAGCAGCTCGGGAAACAGGGTTGGCTACACCTTC
CDR3 protein: CASSSGNRVGYTF
D gene: NA
clone size: NA
J gene: TRBJ1-2
V gene: TRBV28

CDR3 DNA: TGTGCCAGCAGCTACCCGGACAGACCCCAAGAGACCCAGTACTTC
CDR3 protein: CASSYPDRPQETQYF
D gene: NA
clone size: NA
J gene: TRBJ2-5
V gene: TRBV7-8

CDR3 DNA: TGTGCCAGCGCGTCGGGGGGCCGGGCAGATACGCAGTATTTT
CDR3 protein: CASASGGRADTQYF
D gene: NA
clone size: NA
J gene: TRBJ2-3
V gene: TRBV25-1

CDR3 DNA: TGTGCCAGCAGCGCCCGACAGGGTGGTAATTCACCCCTCCACTTT
CDR3 protein: CASSARQGGNSPLHF
D gene: TRBD1
clone size: NA
J gene: TRBJ1-6
V gene: TRBV9

CDR3 DNA: TGCGCCAGCAGCTTTGACAGCTCCTACGAGCAGTACTTC
CDR3 protein: CASSFDSSYEQYF
D gene: NA
clone size: many
J gene: TRBJ2-7
V gene: TRBV5-1

CDR3 DNA: TGCAGCGTTATACTAGCGGGAAGGGATGAGCAGTTCTTC
CDR3 protein: CSVILAGRDEQFF
D gene: TRBD2
clone size: NA
J gene: TRBJ2-1
V gene: TRBV29-1

CDR3 DNA: TGTGCCAGCAGCGTAGGGCTGCTCCCAGATACGCAGTATTTT
CDR3 protein: CASSVGLLPDTQYF
D gene: NA
clone size: NA
J gene: TRBJ2-3
V gene: TRBV9

CDR3 DNA: TGTGCCAGTACCCGGGCGGACAGGATCACAGATACGCAGTATTTT
CDR3 protein: CASTRADRITDTQYF
D gene: TRBD1
clone size: NA
J gene: TRBJ2-3
V gene: TRBV19

CDR3 DNA: TGTGCCACCAGCAGAGTTAGCAATAGCAATCAGCCCCAGCATTTT
CDR3 protein: CATSRVSNSNQPQHF
D gene: NA
clone size: NA
J gene: TRBJ1-5
V gene: TRBV15

CDR3 DNA: TGTGCCAGCAGTCCATTAGACCGAGCGTTCCAAGAGACCCAGTACTTC
CDR3 protein: CASSPLDRAFQETQYF
D gene: NA
clone size: NA
J gene: TRBJ2-5
V gene: TRBV28

CDR3 DNA: TGTGCCAGCAGCTTGTCAGATTACTACAATGAGCAGTTCTTC
CDR3 protein: CASSLSDYYNEQFF
D gene: NA
clone size: NA
J gene: TRBJ2-1
V gene: TRBV5-4

CDR3 DNA: TGTGCCAGCAGGGGAGGCAGGCTCCAAGAGACCCAGTACTTC
CDR3 protein: CASRGGRLQETQYF
D gene: NA
clone size: NA
J gene: TRBJ2-5
V gene: TRBV28

CDR3 DNA: TGTGCCAGCAGCTTAGGCGGATCAGGTTCACCCCTCCACTTT
CDR3 protein: CASSLGGSGSPLHF
D gene: NA
clone size: NA
J gene: TRBJ1-6
V gene: TRBV13

CDR3 DNA: TGTGCCAGCAGTATCTCCCCCCCGGGGACAGGGCGCGAAAAACTGTTTTTT
CDR3 protein: CASSISPPGTGREKLFF
D gene: TRBD1
clone size: NA
J gene: TRBJ1-4
V gene: TRBV28

CDR3 DNA: TGTGCCAGCAGCCCCAGGGGGGATCACGGAAATGGCTACACCTTC
CDR3 protein: CASSPRGDHGNGYTF
D gene: TRBD1
clone size: once
J gene: TRBJ1-2
V gene: TRBV9

CDR3 DNA: TGTGCCAGCAGTGGCGGGGGGGGATCCGCCTCTGGAAACACCATATATTTT
CDR3 protein: CASSGGGGSASGNTIYF
D gene: NA
clone size: NA
J gene: TRBJ1-3
V gene: TRBV6-1

CDR3 DNA: TGTGCCTGGAGCCTCGGACAGGGTAGTCAGCCCCAGCATTTT
CDR3 protein: CAWSLGQGSQPQHF
D gene: TRBD1
clone size: NA
J gene: TRBJ1-5
V gene: TRBV30

CDR3 DNA: TGTGCCAGCAGTTTCCCCGTCTCAGGGATATCCACAGATACGCAGTATTTT
CDR3 protein: CASSFPVSGISTDTQYF
D gene: NA
clone size: NA
J gene: TRBJ2-3
V gene: TRBV28

CDR3 DNA: TGTGCCAGCAGCCCAAGCGGGGGGGTCTCCTACAATGAGCAGTTCTTC
CDR3 protein: CASSPSGGVSYNEQFF
D gene: TRBD2
clone size: NA
J gene: TRBJ2-1
V gene: TRBV11-2

CDR3 DNA: TGTGCCAGCAGCTACGGGACAGGGGGCGGTCACACTGAAGCTTTCTTT
CDR3 protein: CASSYGTGGGHTEAFF
D gene: TRBD1
clone size: few
J gene: TRBJ1-1
V gene: TRBV5-6

CDR3 DNA: TGTGCCAGCAGCTTAGGGGGGGGTCACGATACGCAGTATTTT
CDR3 protein: CASSLGGGHDTQYF
D gene: TRBD2
clone size: NA
J gene: TRBJ2-3
V gene: TRBV11-2

CDR3 DNA: TGCGCCAGCAGCCGGGACAGTCTATCCGACGAGCAGTACTTC
CDR3 protein: CASSRDSLSDEQYF
D gene: TRBD1
clone size: NA
J gene: TRBJ2-7
V gene: TRBV5-1

CDR3 DNA: TGTGCCAGCAGCTTTTTAGCGGGAGTGACGGATGAGCAGTACTTC
CDR3 protein: CASSFLAGVTDEQYF
D gene: TRBD2
clone size: NA
J gene: TRBJ2-7
V gene: TRBV11-2

CDR3 DNA: TGTGCCAGTAGTATAGATCTGGGGCCCGGGGAGCTGTTTTTT
CDR3 protein: CASSIDLGPGELFF
D gene: NA
clone size: once
J gene: TRBJ2-2
V gene: TRBV19

CDR3 DNA: TGTGCCAGCAGTGGGGGCCTTAACAGGCAATGGGGCTACACCTTC
CDR3 protein: CASSGGLNRQWGYTF
D gene: NA
clone size: NA
J gene: TRBJ1-2
V gene: TRBV2

CDR3 DNA: TGTGCCAGCAGTCCTGGACTAGTTTCCGAGCAGTACTTC
CDR3 protein: CASSPGLVSEQYF
D gene: TRBD2
clone size: NA
J gene: TRBJ2-7
V gene: TRBV27

CDR3 DNA: TGTGCTAGTGGTTTGGTTCAACAGGGGTGTTGTCAGCCCCAGCATTTT
CDR3 protein: CASGLVQQGCCQPQHF
D gene: TRBD1
clone size: NA
J gene: TRBJ1-5
V gene: TRBV12-5

CDR3 DNA: TGTGCCAGCAGTGTTACACGGAACACTGAAGCTTTCTTT
CDR3 protein: CASSVTRNTEAFF
D gene: NA
clone size: NA
J gene: TRBJ1-1
V gene: TRBV6-4

CDR3 DNA: TGCGCCAGCAGCTTGGAACTACGGGGAAATGAGCAGTTCTTC
CDR3 protein: CASSLELRGNEQFF
D gene: NA
clone size: NA
J gene: TRBJ2-1
V gene: TRBV5-1

CDR3 DNA: TGTGCCATCAGTGGGGGCCAGGGTGTAAGTCAGCCCCAGCATTTT
CDR3 protein: CAISGGQGVSQPQHF
D gene: NA
clone size: NA
J gene: TRBJ1-5
V gene: TRBV10-3

CDR3 DNA: TGTGCTAGCAGCCTTGACTGGGATTCACCCCTCCACTTT
CDR3 protein: CASSLDWDSPLHF
D gene: NA
clone size: NA
J gene: TRBJ1-6
V gene: TRBV7-7

CDR3 DNA: TGTGCCTTAACTCTGGACAGGGGGAATCAGCCCCAGCATTTT
CDR3 protein: CALTLDRGNQPQHF
D gene: TRBD1
clone size: NA
J gene: TRBJ1-5
V gene: TRBV30

CDR3 DNA: TGTGCCAGCAGCTTCCTTCAGGGAGGCGCTGAAGCTTTCTTT
CDR3 protein: CASSFLQGGAEAFF
D gene: NA
clone size: NA
J gene: TRBJ1-1
V gene: TRBV27

CDR3 DNA: TGTGCCAGTAGTATACGGGGCGGGGGGCTTAGCTCCTACGAGCAGTACTTC
CDR3 protein: CASSIRGGGLSSYEQYF
D gene: TRBD2
clone size: NA
J gene: TRBJ2-7
V gene: TRBV19

CDR3 DNA: TGTGCCACTTCCGGGACTCCACCCGGGGAGCTGTTTTTT
CDR3 protein: CATSGTPPGELFF
D gene: NA
clone size: NA
J gene: TRBJ2-2
V gene: TRBV10-3